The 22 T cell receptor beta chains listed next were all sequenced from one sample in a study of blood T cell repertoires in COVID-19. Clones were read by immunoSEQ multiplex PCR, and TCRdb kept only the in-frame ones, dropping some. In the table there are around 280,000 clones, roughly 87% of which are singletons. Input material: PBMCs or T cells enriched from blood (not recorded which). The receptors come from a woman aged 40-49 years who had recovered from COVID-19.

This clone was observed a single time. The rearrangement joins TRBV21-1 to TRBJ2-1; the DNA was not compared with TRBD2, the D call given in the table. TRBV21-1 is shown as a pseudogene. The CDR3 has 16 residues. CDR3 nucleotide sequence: TGTGCCAGCAGCAAGGGGCGTAGGCCTAGCGGTAATGAGCAGTTCTTC. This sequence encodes CASSKGRRPSGNEQFF.

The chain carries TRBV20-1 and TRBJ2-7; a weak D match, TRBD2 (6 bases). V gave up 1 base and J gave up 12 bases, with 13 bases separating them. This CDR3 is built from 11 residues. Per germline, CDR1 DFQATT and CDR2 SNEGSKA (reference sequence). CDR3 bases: TGCAGTGCTAGAGCGCGGGGAGATCCGTACTTC. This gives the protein CSARARGDPYF.

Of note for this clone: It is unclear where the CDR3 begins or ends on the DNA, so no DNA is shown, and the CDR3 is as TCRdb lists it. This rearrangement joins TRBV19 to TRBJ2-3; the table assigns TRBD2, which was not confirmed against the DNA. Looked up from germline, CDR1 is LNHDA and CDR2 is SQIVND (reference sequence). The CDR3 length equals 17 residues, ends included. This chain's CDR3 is CASTSVGGLAGADTQYF.

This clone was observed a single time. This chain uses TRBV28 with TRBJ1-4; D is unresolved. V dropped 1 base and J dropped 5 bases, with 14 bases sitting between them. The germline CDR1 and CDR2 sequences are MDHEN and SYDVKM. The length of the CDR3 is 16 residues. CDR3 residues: CASSLLGSGGNEKLFF. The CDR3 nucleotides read TGTGCCAGCAGTTTATTGGGCAGCGGAGGAAATGAAAAACTGTTTTTT. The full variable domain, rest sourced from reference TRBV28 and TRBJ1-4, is DVKVTQSSRYLVKRTGEKVFLECVQDMDHENMFWYRQDPGLGLRLIYFSYDVKMKEKGDIPEGYSVSREKKERFSLILESASTNQTSMYLCASSLLGSGGNEKLFFGSGTQLSVL.

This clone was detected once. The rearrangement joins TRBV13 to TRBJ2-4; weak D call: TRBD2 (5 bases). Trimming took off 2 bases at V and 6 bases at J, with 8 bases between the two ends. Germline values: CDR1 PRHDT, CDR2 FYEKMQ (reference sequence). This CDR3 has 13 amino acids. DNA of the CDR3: TGTGCCAGCAGCTTAAACCGGGGAAACATTCAGTACTTC. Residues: CASSLNRGNIQYF.

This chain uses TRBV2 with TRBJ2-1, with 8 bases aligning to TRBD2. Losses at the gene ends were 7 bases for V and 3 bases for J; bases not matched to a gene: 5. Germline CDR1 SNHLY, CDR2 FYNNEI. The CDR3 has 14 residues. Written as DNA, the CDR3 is TGTGCCAGCACCCCCAGCGGGAGCTACAATGAGCAGTTCTTC. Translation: CASTPSGSYNEQFF.

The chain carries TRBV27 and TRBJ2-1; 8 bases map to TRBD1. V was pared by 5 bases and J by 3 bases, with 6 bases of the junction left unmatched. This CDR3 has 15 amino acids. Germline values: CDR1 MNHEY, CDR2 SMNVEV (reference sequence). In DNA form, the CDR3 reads TGTGCCAGCAGTCGGCAGGGGGCCCTCTACAATGAGCAGTTCTTC. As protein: CASSRQGALYNEQFF.

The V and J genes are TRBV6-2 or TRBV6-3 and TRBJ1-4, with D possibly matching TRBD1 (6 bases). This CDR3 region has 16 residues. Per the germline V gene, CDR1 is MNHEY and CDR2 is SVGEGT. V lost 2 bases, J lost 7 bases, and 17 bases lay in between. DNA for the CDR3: TGTGCCAGCAGTTACAGTACAGGGTTCTCGGCTGAAAAACTGTTTTTT. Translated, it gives CASSYSTGFSAEKLFF.

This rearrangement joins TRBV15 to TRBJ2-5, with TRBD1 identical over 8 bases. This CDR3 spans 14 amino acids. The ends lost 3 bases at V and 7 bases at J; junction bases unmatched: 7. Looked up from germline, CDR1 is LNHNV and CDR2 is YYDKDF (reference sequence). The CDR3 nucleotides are TGTGCCACCAGCAGGGACAGGGCAGGTGGGACCCAGTACTTC. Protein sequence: CATSRDRAGGTQYF.

CDR3 DNA sequence: TGTGCCAGCAGCCTTAACCATCGGACAGATTACAATGAGCAGTTCTTC. It yields the protein CASSLNHRTDYNEQFF. The chain recombines TRBV7-3 with TRBJ2-1; TRBD1 might be the D (6 bases). CDR3 length: 16 residues. The germline V gene has CDR1 SGHTA and CDR2 FQGTGA. Trimming removed 5 bases from V and 4 bases from J, with 18 bases in between.

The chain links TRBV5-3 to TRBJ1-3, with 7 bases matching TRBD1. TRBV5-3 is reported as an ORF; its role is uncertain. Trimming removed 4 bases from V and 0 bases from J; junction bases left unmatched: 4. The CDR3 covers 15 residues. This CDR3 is CARSADRHSGNTIYF. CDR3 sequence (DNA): TGTGCCAGAAGCGCGGACAGGCACTCTGGAAACACCATATATTTT.

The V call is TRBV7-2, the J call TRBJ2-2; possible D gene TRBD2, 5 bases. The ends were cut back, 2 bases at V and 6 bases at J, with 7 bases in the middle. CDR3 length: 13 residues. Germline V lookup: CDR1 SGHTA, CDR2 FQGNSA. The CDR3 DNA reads TGTGCCAGCAGCTTACCTAGCCCCGGGGAGCTGTTTTTT. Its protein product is CASSLPSPGELFF.

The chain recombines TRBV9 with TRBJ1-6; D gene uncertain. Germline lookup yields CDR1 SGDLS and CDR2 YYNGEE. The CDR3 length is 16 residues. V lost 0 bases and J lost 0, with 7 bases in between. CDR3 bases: TGTGCCAGCAGCGTAGGCGTGAGCTCCTATAATTCACCCCTCCACTTT. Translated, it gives CASSVGVSSYNSPLHF. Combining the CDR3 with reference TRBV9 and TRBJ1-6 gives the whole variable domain DSGVTQTPKHLITATGQRVTLRCSPRSGDLSVYWYQQSLDQGLQFLIQYYNGEERAKGNILERFSAQQFPDLHSELNLSSLELGDSALYFCASSVGVSSYNSPLHFGNGTRLTVT.

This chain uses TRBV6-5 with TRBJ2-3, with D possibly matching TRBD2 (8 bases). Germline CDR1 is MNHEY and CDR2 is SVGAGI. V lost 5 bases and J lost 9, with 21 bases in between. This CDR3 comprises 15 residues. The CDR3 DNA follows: TGTGCCAGCAGTCACGGGAGGGGGCCTCTAGAGACGCAGTATTTT. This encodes CASSHGRGPLETQYF.

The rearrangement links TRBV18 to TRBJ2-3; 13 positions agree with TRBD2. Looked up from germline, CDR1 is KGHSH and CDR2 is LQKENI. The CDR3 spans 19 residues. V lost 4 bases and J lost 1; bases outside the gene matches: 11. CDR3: CASSLGLAGASWGTDTQYF. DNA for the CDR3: TGTGCCAGCTCACTCGGACTAGCGGGAGCTTCTTGGGGCACAGATACGCAGTATTTT.

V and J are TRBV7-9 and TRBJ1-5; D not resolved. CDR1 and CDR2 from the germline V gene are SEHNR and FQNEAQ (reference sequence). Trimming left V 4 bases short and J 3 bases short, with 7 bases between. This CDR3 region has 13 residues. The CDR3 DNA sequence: TGTGCCAGCAGCTCGGGTACCAATCAGCCCCAGCATTTT. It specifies CASSSGTNQPQHF.

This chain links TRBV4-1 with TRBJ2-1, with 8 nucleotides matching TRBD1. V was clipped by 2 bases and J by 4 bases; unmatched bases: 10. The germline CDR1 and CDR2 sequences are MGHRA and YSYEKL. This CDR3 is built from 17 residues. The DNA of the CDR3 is TGCGCCAGCAGCCAACTTCCCGGGACAGGAGATTACAATGAGCAGTTCTTC. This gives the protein CASSQLPGTGDYNEQFF.

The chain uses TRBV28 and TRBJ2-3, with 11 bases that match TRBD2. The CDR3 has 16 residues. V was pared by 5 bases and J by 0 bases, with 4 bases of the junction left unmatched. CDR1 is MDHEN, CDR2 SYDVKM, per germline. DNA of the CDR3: TGTGCCAGCAGTCCCCGGACTAGCGGGAGCACAGATACGCAGTATTTT. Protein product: CASSPRTSGSTDTQYF. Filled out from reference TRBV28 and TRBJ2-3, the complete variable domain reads DVKVTQSSRYLVKRTGEKVFLECVQDMDHENMFWYRQDPGLGLRLIYFSYDVKMKEKGDIPEGYSVSREKKERFSLILESASTNQTSMYLCASSPRTSGSTDTQYFGPGTRLTVL.

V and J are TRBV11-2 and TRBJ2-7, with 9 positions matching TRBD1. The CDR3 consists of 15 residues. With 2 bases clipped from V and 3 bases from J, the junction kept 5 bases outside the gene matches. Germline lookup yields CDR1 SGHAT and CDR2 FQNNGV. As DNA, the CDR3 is TGTGCCAGCAGCTTATCCCCGGGACAGGGCTACGAGCAGTACTTC. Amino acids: CASSLSPGQGYEQYF.

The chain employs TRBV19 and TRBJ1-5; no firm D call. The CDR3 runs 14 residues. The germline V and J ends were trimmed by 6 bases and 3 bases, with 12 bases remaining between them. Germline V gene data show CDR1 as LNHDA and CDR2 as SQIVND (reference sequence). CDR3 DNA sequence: TGTGCCAGTAGCACACTCTACTACAATCAGCCCCAGCATTTT. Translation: CASSTLYYNQPQHF.

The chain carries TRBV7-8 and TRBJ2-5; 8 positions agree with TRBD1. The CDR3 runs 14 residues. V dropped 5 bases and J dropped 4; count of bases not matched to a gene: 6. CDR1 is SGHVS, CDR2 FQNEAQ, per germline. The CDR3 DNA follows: TGTGCCAGCAGCCCCCTGACAGGGGTAGAGACCCAGTACTTC. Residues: CASSPLTGVETQYF. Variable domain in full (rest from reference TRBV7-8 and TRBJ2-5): GAGVSQSPRYKVAKRGQDVALRCDPISGHVSLFWYQQALGQGPEFLTYFQNEAQLDKSGLPSDRFFAERPEGSVSTLKIQRTQQEDSAVYLCASSPLTGVETQYFGPGTRLLVL.

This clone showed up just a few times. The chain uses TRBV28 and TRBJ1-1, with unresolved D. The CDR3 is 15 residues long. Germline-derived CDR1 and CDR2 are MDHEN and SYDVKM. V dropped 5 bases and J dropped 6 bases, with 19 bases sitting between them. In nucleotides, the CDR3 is TGTGCCAGCAGTCCTCTTTTAGGGCCGGGAGCTGAAGCTTTCTTT. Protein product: CASSPLLGPGAEAFF. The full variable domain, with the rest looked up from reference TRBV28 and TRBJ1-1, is DVKVTQSSRYLVKRTGEKVFLECVQDMDHENMFWYRQDPGLGLRLIYFSYDVKMKEKGDIPEGYSVSREKKERFSLILESASTNQTSMYLCASSPLLGPGAEAFFGQGTRLTVV.